This entry lists 3 T cell receptor beta chains sequenced from one sample in a study of blood T cell repertoires in COVID-19 (TCRdb year 2020). The receptor library was made with the immunoSEQ multiplex PCR assay. TCRdb took this table from immuneACCESS and kept in-frame rearrangements with V and J called. Such tables lack part of the clones; where checked against another copy, unresolved V genes explain under half of the gap, and the rest is unexplained. For this sample the table gives 45,000 to 55,000 clones, of which about 63% were detected only once. About 8.8% of the sample rests with the top ten. The sample taken for sequencing was peripheral blood. These receptors all come from a woman in her seventies with acute or convalescent COVID-19.

This clone showed up just once. The rearrangement uses TRBV7-2 and TRBJ1-3; a possible D gene is TRBD1 (5 bases). The germline V gene encodes CDR1 SGHTA and CDR2 FQGNSA. Trimming pared 5 bases from V and 4 bases from J, leaving 9 bases between. The CDR3 has 13 residues. The chain's CDR3 is CASSRGEGNTIYF. The CDR3 DNA reads TGTGCCAGCAGCAGGGGCGAAGGAAACACCATATATTTT.

The V and J genes are TRBV28 and TRBJ2-7; TRBD2 agrees at 10 bases. The V gene's germline CDR1 is MDHEN and CDR2 SYDVKM. The J segment lost 4 bases and the V segment lost 6 bases, leaving 9 bases of the junction unmatched. CDR3 length equals 15 residues. CDR3 in amino acids: CASSSPASGSYEQYF. The CDR3 DNA is TGTGCCAGCAGCTCACCAGCTAGCGGGAGTTACGAGCAGTACTTC.

V and J are TRBV9 and TRBJ2-3; 12 positions match TRBD1. CDR3 length: 17 amino acids. Germline CDR1 reads SGDLS; CDR2 reads YYNGEE. V trimming: 4 bases; J trimming: 4 bases; junction bases outside the gene matches: 10. The CDR3 sequence: CASSLQPGQGAADTQYF. The CDR3 nucleotides read TGTGCCAGCAGCTTACAACCGGGACAGGGGGCCGCAGATACGCAGTATTTT.